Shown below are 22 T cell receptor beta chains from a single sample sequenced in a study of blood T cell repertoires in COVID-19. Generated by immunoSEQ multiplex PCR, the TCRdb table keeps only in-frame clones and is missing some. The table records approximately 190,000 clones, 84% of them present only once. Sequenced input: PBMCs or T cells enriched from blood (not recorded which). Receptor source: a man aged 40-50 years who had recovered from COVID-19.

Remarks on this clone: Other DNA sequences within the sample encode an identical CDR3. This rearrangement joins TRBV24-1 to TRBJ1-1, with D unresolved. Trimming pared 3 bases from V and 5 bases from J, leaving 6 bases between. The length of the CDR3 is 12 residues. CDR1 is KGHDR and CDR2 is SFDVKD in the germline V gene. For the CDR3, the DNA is TGTGCCACCAGTGATCGGGGAACTGAAGCTTTCTTT. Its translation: CATSDRGTEAFF.

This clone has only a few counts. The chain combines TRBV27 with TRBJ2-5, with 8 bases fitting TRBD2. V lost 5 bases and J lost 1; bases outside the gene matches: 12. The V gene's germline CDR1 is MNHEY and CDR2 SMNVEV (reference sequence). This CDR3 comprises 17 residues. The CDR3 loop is CASSPLWLAGSQETQYF. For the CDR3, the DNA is TGTGCCAGCAGTCCTTTGTGGCTAGCGGGTTCCCAAGAGACCCAGTACTTC.

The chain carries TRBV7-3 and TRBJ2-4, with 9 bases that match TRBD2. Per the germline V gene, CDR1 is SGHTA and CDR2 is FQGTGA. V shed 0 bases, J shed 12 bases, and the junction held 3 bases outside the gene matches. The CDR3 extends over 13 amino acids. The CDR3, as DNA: TGTGCCAGCAGCTTAACTAGCGGGGGTACTCAGTACTTC. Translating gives CASSLTSGGTQYF.

For the CDR3, the DNA is TGTGCCAGCAGCTTGGGGCTAGCCTACAATGAGCAGTTCTTC. This gives the protein CASSLGLAYNEQFF. V and J are TRBV5-4 and TRBJ2-1; D remains unclear. Trimming pared 0 bases from V and 2 bases from J, leaving 6 bases between. The germline CDR1 and CDR2 sequences are SGHNT and YYREEE (reference sequence). The CDR3 loop spans 14 amino acids.

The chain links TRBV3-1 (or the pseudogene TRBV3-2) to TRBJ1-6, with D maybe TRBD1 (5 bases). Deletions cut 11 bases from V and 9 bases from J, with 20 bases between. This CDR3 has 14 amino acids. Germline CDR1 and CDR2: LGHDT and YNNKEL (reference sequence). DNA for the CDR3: TGTGCCTCTAGGGGCCCAGGTATTGGTTCACCCCTCCACTTT. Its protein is CASRGPGIGSPLHF.

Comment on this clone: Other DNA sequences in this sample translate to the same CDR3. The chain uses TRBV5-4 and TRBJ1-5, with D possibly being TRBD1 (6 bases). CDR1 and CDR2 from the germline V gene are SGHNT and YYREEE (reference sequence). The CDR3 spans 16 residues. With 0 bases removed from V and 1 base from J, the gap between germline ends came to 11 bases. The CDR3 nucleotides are TGTGCCAGCAGCTTGGGGGGGGGCTTAAGCAATCAGCCCCAGCATTTT. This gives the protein CASSLGGGLSNQPQHF.

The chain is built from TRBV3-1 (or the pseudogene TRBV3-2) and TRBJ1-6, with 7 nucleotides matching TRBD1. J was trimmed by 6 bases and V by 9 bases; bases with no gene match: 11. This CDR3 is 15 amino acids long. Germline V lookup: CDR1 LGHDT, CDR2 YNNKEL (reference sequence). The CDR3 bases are TGTGCCAGTTCTTCAGGGGGACAGATTAATTCACCCCTCCACTTT. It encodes CASSSGGQINSPLHF.

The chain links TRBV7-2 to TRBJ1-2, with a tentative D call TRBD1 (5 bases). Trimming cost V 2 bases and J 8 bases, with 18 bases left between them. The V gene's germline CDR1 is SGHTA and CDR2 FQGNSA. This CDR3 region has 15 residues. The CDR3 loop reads CASSLMGGALQGYTF. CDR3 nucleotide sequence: TGTGCCAGCAGCTTAATGGGAGGGGCCCTGCAAGGCTACACCTTC.

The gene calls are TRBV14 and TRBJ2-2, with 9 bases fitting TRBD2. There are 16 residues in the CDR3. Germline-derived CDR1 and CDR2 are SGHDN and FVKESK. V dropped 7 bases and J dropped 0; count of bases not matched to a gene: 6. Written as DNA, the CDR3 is TGTGCCAGCAATAAGGCTAGCGGGGCGAACACCGGGGAGCTGTTTTTT. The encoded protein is CASNKASGANTGELFF.

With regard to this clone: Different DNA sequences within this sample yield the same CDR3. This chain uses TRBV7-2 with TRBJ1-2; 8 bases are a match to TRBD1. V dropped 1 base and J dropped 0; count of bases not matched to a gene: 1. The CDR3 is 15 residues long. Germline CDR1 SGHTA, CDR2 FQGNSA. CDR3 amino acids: CASSLEQGANYGYTF. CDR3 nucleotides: TGTGCCAGCAGCTTAGAACAGGGGGCTAACTATGGCTACACCTTC.

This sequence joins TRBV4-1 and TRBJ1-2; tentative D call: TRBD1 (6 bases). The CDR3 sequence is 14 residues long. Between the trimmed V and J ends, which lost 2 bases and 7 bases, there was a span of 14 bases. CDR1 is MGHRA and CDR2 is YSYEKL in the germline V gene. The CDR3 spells CASSQPGRTVGYTF. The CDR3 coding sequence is TGCGCCAGCAGCCAACCCGGACGGACAGTTGGCTACACCTTC.

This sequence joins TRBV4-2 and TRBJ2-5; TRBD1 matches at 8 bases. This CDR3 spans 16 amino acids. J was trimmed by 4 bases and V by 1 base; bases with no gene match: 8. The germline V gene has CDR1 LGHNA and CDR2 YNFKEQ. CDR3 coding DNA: TGTGCCAGCAGCCAAGGGCCACAGGGGGGCGGAGAGACCCAGTACTTC. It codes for CASSQGPQGGGETQYF.

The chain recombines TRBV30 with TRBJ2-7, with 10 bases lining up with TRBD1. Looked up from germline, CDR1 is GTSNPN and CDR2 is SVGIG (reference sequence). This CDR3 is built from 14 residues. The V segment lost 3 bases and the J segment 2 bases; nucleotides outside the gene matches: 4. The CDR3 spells CAWRRTGGPYEQYF. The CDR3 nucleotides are TGTGCCTGGAGAAGGACAGGGGGTCCCTACGAGCAGTACTTC.

The CDR3 nucleotides are TGCAGCGCTTCACTTCAGGGTCGTGGCTACACCTTC. As protein: CSASLQGRGYTF. V gene TRBV29-1 combines with J gene TRBJ1-2, with D possibly matching TRBD1 (5 bases). This CDR3 has 12 residues. The germline V gene encodes CDR1 SQVTM and CDR2 ANQGSEA. The V and J ends lost 7 bases and 7 bases respectively, with 16 bases between them.

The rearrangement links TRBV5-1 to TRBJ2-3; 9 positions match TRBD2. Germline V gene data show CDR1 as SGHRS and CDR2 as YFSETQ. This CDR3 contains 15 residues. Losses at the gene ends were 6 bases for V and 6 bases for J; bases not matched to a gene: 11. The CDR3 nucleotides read TGCGCCAGCACTAATAGCGGGGGTCCGAGGGATACGCAGTATTTT. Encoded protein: CASTNSGGPRDTQYF.

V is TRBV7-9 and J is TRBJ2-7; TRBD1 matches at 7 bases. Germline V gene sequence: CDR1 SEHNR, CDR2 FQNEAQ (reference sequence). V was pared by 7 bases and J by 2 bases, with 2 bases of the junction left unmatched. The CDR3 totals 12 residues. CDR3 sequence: CASKGQTYEQYF. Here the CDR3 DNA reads TGTGCCAGCAAGGGACAGACCTACGAGCAGTACTTC.

CDR3 nucleotide sequence: TGTGCCACCAGTGATCCACAAGAGACCCAGTACTTC. This translates into CATSDPQETQYF. The V call is TRBV24-1, the J call TRBJ2-5, with no clear D. CDR3 length: 12 amino acids. Trimming pared 3 bases from V and 2 bases from J, leaving 3 bases between. Germline loops: CDR1 KGHDR, CDR2 SFDVKD.

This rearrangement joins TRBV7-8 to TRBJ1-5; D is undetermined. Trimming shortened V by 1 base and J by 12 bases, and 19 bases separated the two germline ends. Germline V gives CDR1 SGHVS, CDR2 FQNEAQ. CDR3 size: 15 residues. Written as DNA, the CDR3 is TGTGCCAGCAGCTTAGGAGAATCGAGGGATCTTTTCCAGCATTTT. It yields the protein CASSLGESRDLFQHF.

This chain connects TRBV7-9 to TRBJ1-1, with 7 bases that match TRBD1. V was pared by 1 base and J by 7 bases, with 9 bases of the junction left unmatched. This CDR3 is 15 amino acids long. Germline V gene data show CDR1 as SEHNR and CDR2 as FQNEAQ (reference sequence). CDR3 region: CASSLERTGMLEAFF. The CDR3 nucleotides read TGTGCCAGCAGCTTAGAGCGGACAGGAATGCTTGAAGCTTTCTTT.

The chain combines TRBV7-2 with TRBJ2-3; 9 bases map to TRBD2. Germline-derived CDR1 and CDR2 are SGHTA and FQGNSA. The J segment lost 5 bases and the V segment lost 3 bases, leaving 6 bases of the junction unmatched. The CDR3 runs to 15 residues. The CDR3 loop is CASSLAGGLGDTQYF. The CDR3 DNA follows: TGTGCCAGCAGCTTGGCGGGGGGGCTTGGAGATACGCAGTATTTT.

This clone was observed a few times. The CDR3 protein is CASSGTGRGTEAFF. The CDR3, as DNA: TGTGCCAGCAGCGGGACAGGGAGAGGAACTGAAGCTTTCTTT. The rearrangement uses TRBV7-8 and TRBJ1-1; 9 positions match TRBD1. The CDR3 loop spans 14 amino acids. The trim removed 5 bases at V and 5 bases at J, leaving 6 bases unmatched. The germline V gene has CDR1 SGHVS and CDR2 FQNEAQ. Full variable domain (outside the CDR3, taken from reference TRBV7-8 and TRBJ1-1): GAGVSQSPRYKVAKRGQDVALRCDPISGHVSLFWYQQALGQGPEFLTYFQNEAQLDKSGLPSDRFFAERPEGSVSTLKIQRTQQEDSAVYLCASSGTGRGTEAFFGQGTRLTVV.

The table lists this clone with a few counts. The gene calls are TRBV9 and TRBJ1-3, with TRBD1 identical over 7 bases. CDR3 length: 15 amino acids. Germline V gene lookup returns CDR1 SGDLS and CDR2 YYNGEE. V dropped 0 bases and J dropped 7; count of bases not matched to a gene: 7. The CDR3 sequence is CASSVGDSLRNTIYF. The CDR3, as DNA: TGTGCCAGCAGCGTAGGGGACAGTCTTCGGAACACCATATATTTT.